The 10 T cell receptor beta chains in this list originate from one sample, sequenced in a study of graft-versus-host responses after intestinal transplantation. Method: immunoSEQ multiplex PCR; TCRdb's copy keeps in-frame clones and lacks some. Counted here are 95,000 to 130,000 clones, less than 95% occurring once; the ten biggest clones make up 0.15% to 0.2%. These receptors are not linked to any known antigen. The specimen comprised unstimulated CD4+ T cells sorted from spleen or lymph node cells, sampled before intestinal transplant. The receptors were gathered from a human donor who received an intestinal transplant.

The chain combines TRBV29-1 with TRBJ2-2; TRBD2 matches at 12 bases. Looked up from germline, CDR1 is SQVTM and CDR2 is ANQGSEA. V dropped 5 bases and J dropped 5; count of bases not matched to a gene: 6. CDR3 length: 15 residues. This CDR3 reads CSVQRTSGKTGELFF. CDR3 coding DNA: TGCAGCGTTCAACGGACTAGCGGGAAAACCGGGGAGCTGTTTTTT.

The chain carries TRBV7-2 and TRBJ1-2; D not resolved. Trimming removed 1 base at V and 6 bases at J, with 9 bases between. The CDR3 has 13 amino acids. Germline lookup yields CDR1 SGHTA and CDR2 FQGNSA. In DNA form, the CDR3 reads TGTGCCAGCAGCTTAGACGGGGTGGATGGCTACACCTTC. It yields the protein CASSLDGVDGYTF.

Here the CDR3 reads CASSLGGTFQNQPQHF. The CDR3, as DNA: TGTGCCAGTAGTTTAGGAGGGACTTTCCAAAATCAGCCCCAGCATTTT. The chain joins TRBV19 to TRBJ1-5, with a tentative D call TRBD1 (5 bases). This CDR3 has 16 amino acids. Trimming cost V 5 bases and J 4 bases, with 18 bases left between them. Germline-derived CDR1 and CDR2 are LNHDA and SQIVND (reference sequence).

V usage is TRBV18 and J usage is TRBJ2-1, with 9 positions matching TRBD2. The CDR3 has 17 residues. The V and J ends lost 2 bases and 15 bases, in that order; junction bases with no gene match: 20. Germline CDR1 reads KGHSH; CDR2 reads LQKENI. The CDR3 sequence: CASSPRGLAGGPGFAFF. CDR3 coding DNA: TGTGCCAGCTCACCAAGGGGGCTGGCGGGGGGGCCCGGATTTGCGTTCTTC.

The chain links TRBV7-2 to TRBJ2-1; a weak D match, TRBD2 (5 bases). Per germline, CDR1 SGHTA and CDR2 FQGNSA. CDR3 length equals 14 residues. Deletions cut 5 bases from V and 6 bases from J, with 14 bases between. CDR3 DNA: TGTGCCAGCAGCCAGGACTGGGCCCCCAATGAGCAGTTCTTC. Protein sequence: CASSQDWAPNEQFF.

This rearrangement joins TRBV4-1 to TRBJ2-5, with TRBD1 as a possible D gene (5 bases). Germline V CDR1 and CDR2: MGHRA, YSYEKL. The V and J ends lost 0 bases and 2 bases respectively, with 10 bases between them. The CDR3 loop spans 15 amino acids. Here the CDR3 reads CASSQDARAQETQYF. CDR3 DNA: TGCGCCAGCAGCCAAGATGCCAGGGCACAAGAGACCCAGTACTTC.

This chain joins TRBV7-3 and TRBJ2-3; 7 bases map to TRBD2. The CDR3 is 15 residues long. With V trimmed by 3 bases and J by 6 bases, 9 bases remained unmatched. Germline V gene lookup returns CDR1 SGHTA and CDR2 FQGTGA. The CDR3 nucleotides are TGTGCCAGCAGCTTTCAAGCGGGGCTTGGGGATACGCAGTATTTT. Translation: CASSFQAGLGDTQYF.

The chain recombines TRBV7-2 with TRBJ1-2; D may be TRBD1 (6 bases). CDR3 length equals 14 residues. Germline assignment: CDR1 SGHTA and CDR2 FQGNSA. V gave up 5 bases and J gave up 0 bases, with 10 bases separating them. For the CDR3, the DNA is TGTGCCAGCAGCCGGGACACCACTAACTATGGCTACACCTTC. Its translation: CASSRDTTNYGYTF.

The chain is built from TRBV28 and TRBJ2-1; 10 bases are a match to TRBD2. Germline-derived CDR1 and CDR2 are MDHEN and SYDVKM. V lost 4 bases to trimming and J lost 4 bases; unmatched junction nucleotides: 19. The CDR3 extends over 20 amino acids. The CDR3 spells CASSSLAASSGRMGYNEQFF. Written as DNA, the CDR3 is TGTGCCAGCAGTTCCCTCGCGGCGTCTAGCGGGAGAATGGGTTACAATGAGCAGTTCTTC. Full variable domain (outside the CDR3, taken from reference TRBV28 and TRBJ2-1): DVKVTQSSRYLVKRTGEKVFLECVQDMDHENMFWYRQDPGLGLRLIYFSYDVKMKEKGDIPEGYSVSREKKERFSLILESASTNQTSMYLCASSSLAASSGRMGYNEQFFGPGTRLTVL.

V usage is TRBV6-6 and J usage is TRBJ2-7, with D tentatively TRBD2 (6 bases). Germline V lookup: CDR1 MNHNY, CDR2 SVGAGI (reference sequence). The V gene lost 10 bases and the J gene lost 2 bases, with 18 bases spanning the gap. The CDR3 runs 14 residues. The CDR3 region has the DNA TGTGCCACTTCTCCCGGGACTCCAACCTACGAGCAGTACTTC. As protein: CATSPGTPTYEQYF.